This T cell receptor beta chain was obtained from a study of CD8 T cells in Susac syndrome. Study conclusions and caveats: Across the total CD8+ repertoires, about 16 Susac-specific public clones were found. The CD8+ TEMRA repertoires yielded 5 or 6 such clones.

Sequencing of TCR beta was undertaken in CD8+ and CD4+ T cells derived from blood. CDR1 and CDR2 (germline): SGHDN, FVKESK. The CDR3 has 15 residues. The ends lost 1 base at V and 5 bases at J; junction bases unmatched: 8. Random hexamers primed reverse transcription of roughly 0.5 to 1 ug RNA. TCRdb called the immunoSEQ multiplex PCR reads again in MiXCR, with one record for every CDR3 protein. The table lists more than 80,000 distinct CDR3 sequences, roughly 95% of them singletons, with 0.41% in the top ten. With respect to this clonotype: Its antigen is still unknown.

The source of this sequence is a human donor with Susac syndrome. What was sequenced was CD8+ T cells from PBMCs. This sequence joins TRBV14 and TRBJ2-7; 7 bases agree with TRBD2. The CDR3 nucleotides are TGTGCCAGCAGCCAAGTCCCCGGGACTATGGACGAGCAGTACTTC. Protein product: CASSQVPGTMDEQYF.